The 8 T cell receptor beta chains listed next were all sequenced from one sample in a study of Graves' ophthalmopathy and Graves' hyperthyroidism. RNA served as the template for amplifying TCR beta CDR3 regions. An opening RT-PCR round employed HTBI primers and preceded a second-round multiplex PCR. TCRdb itself ran the multiplex PCR reads through MiXCR, one entry per CDR3 protein. Of some 750,000 distinct CDR3 sequences in the sample, approximately 40% were seen once. Input material: peripheral blood. The receptors shown here come from an adult man with Graves' ophthalmopathy.

The gene calls are TRBV5-6 and TRBJ1-1, with 8 bases fitting TRBD1. Germline V gives CDR1 SGHDT, CDR2 YYEEEE. J gave up 7 bases and V 4 bases, and 12 bases lay outside the gene matches. The CDR3 is 15 amino acids. The CDR3 DNA follows: TGTGCCAGCAGCCCGGGGGACAGGAAAACGGATGAAGCTTTCTTT. This encodes CASSPGDRKTDEAFF.

The gene calls are TRBV7-9 and TRBJ2-6; TRBD1 matches 9 bases. The ends lost 4 bases at V and 3 bases at J; junction bases unmatched: 10. Germline V gene data show CDR1 as SEHNR and CDR2 as FQNEAQ (reference sequence). The length of the CDR3 is 18 residues. The CDR3 sequence: CASSSTGTGSYGANVLTF. The CDR3, as DNA: TGTGCCAGCAGCTCCACCGGGACAGGGAGCTATGGGGCCAACGTCCTGACTTTC.

About this clonotype itself: A read error may account for a junction end that differs from germline. V is TRBV7-2 and J is TRBJ2-6, with 8 nucleotides matching TRBD1. The CDR3 loop spans 15 amino acids. Germline V gene data show CDR1 as SGHTA and CDR2 as FQGNSA. The CDR3 is CASSQTGGPLNVLTF. CDR3 in DNA: TGCGCCAGCAGCCAAACAGGGGGGCCCCTCAACGTCCTGACTTTC.

This clonotype has just a few counts. This chain uses TRBV29-1 with TRBJ2-3, with 9 bases matching TRBD1. With 7 bases clipped from V and 3 bases from J, the junction kept 11 bases outside the gene matches. There are 15 residues in the CDR3. In germline, CDR1 is SQVTM, CDR2 ANQGSEA. The CDR3 DNA follows: TGCAGCGCTGTACAGGGGGCGGGTGTAACAGATACGCAGTATTTT. It is translated as CSAVQGAGVTDTQYF.

This chain uses TRBV6-5 with TRBJ2-7, with 9 bases matching TRBD1. Per germline, CDR1 MNHEY and CDR2 SVGAGI. There are 14 residues in the CDR3. The J segment lost 5 bases and the V segment lost 4 bases, leaving 6 bases of the junction unmatched. CDR3 protein: CASSFGQGKDEQYF. The CDR3 DNA follows: TGTGCCAGCAGTTTTGGACAGGGGAAGGACGAGCAGTACTTC.

A note on this clonotype: A much larger clone differs by one base, so this may be a read error. The V gene is TRBV24-1, the J gene TRBJ1-5; no reliable D call. The germline V gene has CDR1 KGHDR and CDR2 SFDVKD. V dropped 3 bases and J dropped 6 bases, with 11 bases sitting between them. The CDR3 is 14 residues long. The CDR3 protein is CATSDVKGFQPQHF. The CDR3, as DNA: TGTGCCACCAGTGATGTGAAGGGATTTCAGCCCCAGCATTTT.

The chain couples TRBV19 to TRBJ2-7; TRBD2 might be the D (6 bases). The length of the CDR3 is 17 residues. CDR1 is LNHDA, CDR2 SQIVND, per germline (reference sequence). Trimming pared 5 bases from V and 2 bases from J, leaving 22 bases between. CDR3 sequence (DNA): TGTGCCAGTAGTGCAGGACTAACAGGAGAAATTCCCTACGAGCAGTACTTC. Residues: CASSAGLTGEIPYEQYF. The whole variable domain, filled in from reference TRBV19 and TRBJ2-7, reads DGGITQSPKYLFRKEGQNVTLSCEQNLNHDAMYWYRQDPGQGLRLIYYSQIVNDFQKGDIAEGYSVSREKKESFPLTVTSAQKNPTAFYLCASSAGLTGEIPYEQYFGPGTRLTVT.

V gene TRBV9 combines with J gene TRBJ2-7; 11 nucleotides match TRBD2. V gave up 4 bases and J gave up 5 bases; unmatched junction bases: 2. Per germline, CDR1 SGDLS and CDR2 YYNGEE. This CDR3 spans 13 amino acids. CDR3 DNA sequence: TGTGCCAGCAGCAGTAGCGGGGGGGACGAGCAGTACTTC. Translating it yields CASSSSGGDEQYF.